This T cell receptor (beta chain) is from a study of shared clonotypes between healthy human individuals (dated by TCRdb to the early 2020s). About the investigation overall: Three men and a couple of women, aged 18 to 49 years, made up the cohort. Blood TCR repertoires of roughly five healthy adults were deeply sequenced to estimate repertoire size and the extent of clonotype sharing between individuals. Different laboratories and diverse techniques were used to prepare libraries and sequence TCR repertoires, to increase sequencing depth and limit assay-specific biases. Per donor, leukapheresis produced somewhere between about 0.94 and 8.9 billion PBMCs. For each donor, CD4 naive and CD4 memory were each run on three plates, CD8 naive on two plates, and CD8 memory on one plate. Findings and caveats that apply to the study as a whole: Compared with non-shared clonotypes, clonotypes shared by all four sorted-subset donors had higher generation probabilities. Roughly 5% of naive CD4, roughly 3.6% of naive CD8, around 2.3% of memory CD4, and 0.4% of memory CD8 clonotypes were shared across several donors. Sampling was limited to blood, and TCR repertoires in tissue likely differ from TCR repertoires in blood. Rarefaction of sorted-subset datasets indicated incomplete sequencing despite the large sequencing depth. Naive subsets generally had larger estimated clonotype richness than memory subsets did. Pairwise subsampling led to the expectation that sequencing depth would affect the degree of clonotype sharing among donors. Because the study included only a small number of donors, the genetic and exposure-history diversity represented was limited.

CD8 naive samples consisted of CD45RO-negative cells that were positively selected for CCR7, yielding a CD45RA+CCR7+ population without TemRA cells. The donors were healthy, HIV-negative adults who had no recently reported acute infections or vaccinations. Every donor was a Caucasian adult residing in Nashville, Tennessee, USA. After blood collection by leukapheresis, PBMCs were isolated using Ficoll-Histopaque density gradient centrifugation and then cryopreserved in the vapor phase of liquid nitrogen. Purity and quantity of every magnetically sorted T cell population were checked by analytical flow cytometry. From each sorted fraction, genomic DNA was isolated and quantified by UV absorbance on a Nanodrop 2000c. Using the deep immunoSEQ assay, TCR CDR3 regions were amplified from genomic DNA by multiplex PCR. Extracted genomic DNA from each cell subset was distributed evenly across all wells of several immunoSEQ 96-well plates, and each plate was treated as a replicate. For sorted subsets, each replicate PCR was loaded with 200 ng genomic DNA, equivalent to 25,000 to 35,000 T cell genomes. Purified libraries were quantified with a Qubit 3.0 fluorometer, sized on a Bioanalyzer 2100, and re-quantified with the KAPA Library Quantification kit. Each immunoSEQ 96-well plate was sequenced on its own single-read 150-cycle Illumina NextSeq 550 flow cell. For the original study's pipeline: Because the immunoSEQ output held only junctional sequences and lacked quality scores, the filtering could not match the filtering applied to full-length reads. To assign V/J genes and CDR3, sequences were annotated against IMGT germline references using PyIR, a Python wrapper for IgBLAST v1.9. Reads were removed for weak V/J assignments (E-value above 1e-6), missing CDR3, stop codons, out-of-frame junctions, or ambiguous translated residues. A V3J clonotype was defined by an identical inferred V gene, J gene, and CDR3 amino acid sequence. To compute the percentage overlap between repertoires, the number of shared unique clonotypes was divided by the size of the smaller repertoire. Three approaches were used to assess repertoire richness: RTK rarefaction, the Chao1 estimator, and Recon v2.1 estimates of unobserved clonotypes. For all TCRbeta clonotypes obtained by the gDNA method from a few donors, generation probabilities were computed with OLGA. TCRdb re-hosts the immuneACCESS table, in-frame sequences only. Its copies lack some clones; in the studies checked, an unresolved V gene accounts for under half of them, and the cause for the rest is not known. V and J calls and clone size come straight from that table; D and trimming were deduced from the DNA. Recorded for this sample are some 2,100,000 clones; 85% to 95% of them occurred a single time. In total, the top ten clones hold roughly 1.7% of the sample.

Details on this clone: Its antigen is unknown. No base-level quality is on record; no much larger clone is a single base apart. This sample includes further DNA sequences coding for the same CDR3.

Ends trimmed: V by 4 bases, J by 5 bases; bases unmatched to a gene: 2. The germline V gene encodes CDR1 SGHKS and CDR2 YYEKEE (reference sequence). The CDR3 holds 12 amino acids from the cysteine to the phenylalanine. Only the CDR3 part of the read is kept: 36 bases, read in frame from the first base. This clonotype was sampled from a man aged 18 to 35 in good health. Some clones in this sample may be carry-over from other donors' samples. Rearrangement joined TRBV5-5 to TRBJ2-7, with 8 junctional bases fitting TRBD2. Sequencing was done on a sample of naive CD8+ T cells from PBMCs. Per the publication, the cell subset or site label means: CD45RA+CCR7+. The CDR3 amino acid sequence is: CASSLSGNEQYF. The nucleotide sequence is given as TGTGCCAGCAGCCTTAGCGGGAACGAGCAGTACTTC.